This T cell receptor beta chain was obtained from a study of circulating CD8 cells and anti-PD-1 response in melanoma. Four subsets defined by PD-1 and/or TIGIT were sorted from live CD3+CD8+TCRalphabeta+ cells. CDR1 is SQVTM, CDR2 ANQGSEA, per germline. V was pared by 3 bases and J by 1 base, with 5 bases between. This CDR3 contains 12 residues. Within the sample, this clonotype is large. The QIAseq Immune Repertoire TCR panel built the libraries from about 16 ng of total RNA. TCRdb reprocessed the reads with MiXCR, giving one entry per CDR3 protein. This table holds roughly 450 distinct CDR3 sequences, about 5% found once.

The TCR originated in a human donor with melanoma. Sample: CD8+ T cells from PBMCs, taken at baseline or after one month of anti-PD-1 therapy (not recorded which). The chain recombines TRBV29-1 with TRBJ2-3; D remains unclear. Here the CDR3 DNA reads TGCAGCGTTGATGGGGGCACAGATACGCAGTATTTT. Its translation is CSVDGGTDTQYF.